The rows below give T cell receptor beta chains drawn from one sample of a study of cytomegalovirus exposure and HLA in healthy donors. Profiling relied on immunoSEQ multiplex PCR, and the TCRdb table lists in-frame clones only, not all of them. The table shows about 280,000 clones, with roughly 90% occurring only once. Sequenced input: PBMCs. The receptors originated from a woman younger than 30 in good health and CMV-seronegative. Each CDR3 is given with its conserved first and last residue. D genes are given only for firm matches. Rows may omit the clone size; those that give it use once, few, many or a size class.

TRBV6-5	TRBJ2-7	TRBD2	NA	CASSYGEGRTYEQYF	TGTGCCAGCAGTTACGGGGAGGGACGGACCTACGAGCAGTACTTC
TRBV5-1	TRBJ2-2	NA	NA	CASSLVDIRFTGELFF	TGCGCCAGCAGCTTGGTAGACATCCGATTCACCGGGGAGCTGTTTTTT
TRBV25-1	TRBJ2-3	TRBD1	NA	CASSDRDREQDTQYF	TGTGCCAGCAGTGACCGGGACAGGGAACAAGATACGCAGTATTTT
TRBV7-9	TRBJ2-1	TRBD2	NA	CASSGSGGGYNEQFF	TGTGCCAGCAGCGGAAGCGGGGGGGGCTACAATGAGCAGTTCTTC
TRBV27	TRBJ2-3	NA	NA	CASSLADTQYF	TGTGCCAGCAGCCTTGCAGATACGCAGTATTTT
TRBV28	TRBJ2-5	TRBD2	NA	CASSFGGGETQYF	TGTGCCAGCAGTTTCGGGGGGGGAGAGACCCAGTACTTC
TRBV12-5	TRBJ1-1	NA	NA	CASMREMNTEAFF	TGTGCTAGTATGCGCGAGATGAACACTGAAGCTTTCTTT
TRBV27	TRBJ2-7	TRBD1	NA	CASSFGQGGEQYF	TGTGCCAGCAGTTTTGGACAGGGGGGCGAGCAGTACTTC
TRBV6-5	TRBJ1-2	NA	NA	CASSYSGEYHYGYTF	TGTGCCAGCAGTTACTCAGGGGAATATCACTATGGCTACACCTTC
TRBV29-1	TRBJ1-1	NA	NA	CSVAGRTIEAFF	TGCAGCGTTGCGGGCAGGACTATTGAAGCTTTCTTT
TRBV15	TRBJ2-7	NA	NA	CATSRRRLGGEQYF	TGTGCCACCAGCAGACGGCGGTTAGGGGGCGAGCAGTACTTC
TRBV18	TRBJ2-1	NA	NA	CASSPSEGQGTMNEQFF	TGTGCCAGCTCACCATCCGAAGGGCAGGGGACAATGAATGAGCAGTTCTTC
TRBV25-1	TRBJ1-5	NA	NA	CASSGPGQPQHF	TGTGCCAGCAGTGGGCCTGGTCAGCCCCAGCATTTT
TRBV5-1	TRBJ2-3	TRBD2	NA	CASSLAPLAGGSTDTQYF	TGCGCCAGCAGCTTGGCCCCATTAGCGGGGGGGAGCACAGATACGCAGTATTTT
TRBV9	TRBJ1-6	TRBD1	NA	CASSTRGTGGSEGSYNSPLHF	TGTGCCAGCAGCACCAGGGGGACAGGGGGCTCCGAAGGATCCTATAATTCACCCCTCCACTTT
TRBV9	TRBJ1-4	NA	few	CASSLQGREDEKLFF	TGTGCCAGCAGCCTACAGGGCAGGGAAGATGAAAAACTGTTTTTT
TRBV7-8	TRBJ1-1	NA	NA	CASSLDRENTEAFF	TGTGCCAGCAGCCTGGACAGAGAGAACACTGAAGCTTTCTTT
TRBV2	TRBJ2-7	NA	NA	CASSASYYEQYF	TGTGCCAGCAGTGCCTCGTACTACGAGCAGTACTTC
TRBV10-1	TRBJ2-5	NA	NA	CASSESGAETQYF	TGCGCCAGCAGTGAGTCGGGCGCGGAGACCCAGTACTTC
TRBV10-1	TRBJ1-2	NA	NA	CASSETNSKLQEPSYSNYGYTF	TGCGCCAGCAGTGAAACAAATTCTAAACTACAGGAACCATCATACTCTAACTATGGCTACACCTTC
TRBV5-1	TRBJ1-1	TRBD1	NA	CASSLGQGALENTEAFF	TGCGCCAGCAGTTTAGGACAGGGGGCTTTGGAGAACACTGAAGCTTTCTTT
TRBV6-6	TRBJ1-5	NA	once	CASKGGDQPQHF	TGTGCCAGCAAGGGGGGGGATCAGCCCCAGCATTTT
TRBV7-8	TRBJ2-1	TRBD2	NA	CASSLGTSGGTEQFF	TGTGCCAGCAGCTTAGGGACTAGCGGGGGGACTGAGCAGTTCTTC
TRBV14	TRBJ1-1	TRBD1	NA	CASSRLTGGTGGTEAFF	TGTGCCAGCAGCCGTCTTACAGGGGGCACCGGGGGCACTGAAGCTTTCTTT
TRBV19	TRBJ1-5	TRBD1	NA	CASSMWTGGQPQHF	TGTGCCAGTAGTATGTGGACAGGGGGGCAGCCCCAGCATTTT
TRBV4-2	TRBJ2-2	TRBD1	NA	CASSHPGQESGELFF	TGTGCCAGCAGCCATCCCGGACAGGAGTCCGGGGAGCTGTTTTTT
TRBV5-1	TRBJ2-1	NA	NA	CASGDTWDGSSYNEQFF	TGCGCCAGCGGTGACACGTGGGACGGGAGCTCCTACAATGAGCAGTTCTTC
TRBV7-9	TRBJ2-2	NA	NA	CASSLLLRAGELFF	TGTGCCAGCAGCTTATTGCTCCGAGCCGGGGAGCTGTTTTTT
TRBV9	TRBJ2-1	NA	NA	CASRGGSYNEQFF	TGTGCCAGCCGGGGTGGCTCCTACAATGAGCAGTTCTTC
TRBV19	TRBJ1-1	TRBD1	NA	CATRQGGRYTEAFF	TGTGCCACAAGACAGGGGGGGAGGTACACTGAAGCTTTCTTT
TRBV19	TRBJ1-6	NA	NA	CASKRTEGFESPLHF	TGTGCCAGTAAGCGGACGGAGGGATTTGAGTCACCCCTCCACTTT
TRBV6-4	TRBJ2-1	NA	NA	CASSFTGTHNEQFF	TGTGCCAGCAGTTTCACCGGGACTCACAATGAGCAGTTCTTC
TRBV10-3	TRBJ1-2	TRBD1	NA	CAISVDRGSNYGYTF	TGTGCCATCAGCGTAGACAGGGGTTCTAACTATGGCTACACCTTC
TRBV2	TRBJ1-2	TRBD1	NA	CASMRTGNYGYTF	TGTGCCAGCATGAGGACAGGGAACTATGGCTACACCTTC
TRBV6-1	TRBJ1-1	NA	NA	CASSGVNTEAFF	TGTGCCAGCAGCGGGGTGAACACTGAAGCTTTCTTT
TRBV5-1	TRBJ2-2	TRBD1	NA	CASSSFGTGGGELFF	TGCGCCAGCAGCTCCTTCGGCACAGGGGGCGGGGAGCTGTTTTTT
TRBV5-4	TRBJ2-4	TRBD1	NA	CASSLEGQLAKNIQYF	TGTGCCAGCAGCTTGGAGGGACAGCTAGCCAAAAACATTCAGTACTTC
TRBV11-3	TRBJ2-7	TRBD1	NA	CASSLDYTLGQGGPEQYF	TGTGCCAGCAGCTTAGACTACACCCTCGGACAGGGGGGTCCCGAGCAGTACTTC
TRBV5-1	TRBJ1-2	TRBD1	NA	CASNDRGRGYGYTF	TGCGCCAGCAATGACAGGGGTCGAGGCTATGGCTACACCTTC
TRBV4-1	TRBJ1-1	NA	once	CASSPQGTEAFF	TGCGCCAGCAGCCCCCAGGGAACTGAAGCTTTCTTT
TRBV7-9	TRBJ1-6	NA	NA	CASSFGGDSPLHF	TGTGCCAGCAGCTTCGGGGGGGATTCACCCCTCCACTTT
TRBV18	TRBJ1-1	TRBD1	NA	CASSPQVLTGLNTEAFF	TGTGCCAGCTCACCGCAGGTTCTGACAGGGTTAAACACTGAAGCTTTCTTT
TRBV6-1	TRBJ2-1	NA	NA	CASSREGHLRDEQFF	TGTGCCAGCAGTCGCGAGGGACATCTTCGGGATGAGCAGTTCTTC
TRBV29-1	TRBJ2-1	TRBD1	NA	CSVDQPGGPSYNEQFF	TGCAGCGTTGATCAGCCAGGGGGCCCCTCCTACAATGAGCAGTTCTTC
TRBV27	TRBJ1-1	NA	NA	CASSSTGQFTEAFF	TGTGCCAGCAGTTCGACAGGACAATTCACTGAAGCTTTCTTT
TRBV29-1	TRBJ1-2	NA	NA	CSAPLGGGFYGYTF	TGCAGCGCCCCATTGGGGGGGGGTTTCTATGGCTACACCTTC
TRBV15	TRBJ2-7	NA	NA	CATSMFGGGSEQYF	TGTGCCACCAGCATGTTCGGGGGAGGAAGCGAGCAGTACTTC
TRBV11-3	TRBJ1-2	NA	NA	CASSLQGGYTF	TGTGCCAGCAGCTTACAGGGAGGCTACACCTTC
TRBV4-1	TRBJ2-5	NA	NA	CASSRNRGPDRAEAQYF	TGCGCCAGCAGCCGTAATCGGGGGCCAGACAGGGCAGAGGCCCAGTACTTC
TRBV7-3	TRBJ2-7	TRBD2	NA	CASSLSGGSSYEQYF	TGTGCCAGCAGCTTATCCGGGGGGAGCTCCTACGAGCAGTACTTC
TRBV29-1	TRBJ2-2	NA	NA	CSVEVRQENTGELFF	TGCAGCGTTGAAGTTCGACAAGAGAACACCGGGGAGCTGTTTTTT